These 28 T cell receptor beta chains came from one sample sequenced in a study of OX40 agonist ivuxolimab in advanced cancers. The table came from immunoSEQ multiplex PCR; TCRdb's copy has only in-frame clones and leaves some out. The sample has some 140,000 clones, over 75% seen once. This specimen was CD4+ or CD8+ T cells sorted from blood, taken in a trial of the OX40 agonist ivuxolimab. The receptors shown here come from an adult with an advanced solid tumor such as melanoma, head and neck, liver or kidney cancer.

The rearrangement links TRBV7-2 to TRBJ2-1; 8 bases are a match to TRBD2. There are 17 residues in the CDR3. The germline gives CDR1 SGHTA, CDR2 FQGNSA. The trim removed 1 base at V and 7 bases at J, leaving 12 bases unmatched. The CDR3 DNA sequence: TGTGCCAGCAGCTTAGATGGTACTAGCGGTGGGAGGAATGAGCAGTTCTTC. Translation gives CASSLDGTSGGRNEQFF.

V is TRBV7-3 and J is TRBJ2-3, with D perhaps matching TRBD2 (5 bases). The V and J ends lost 0 bases and 2 bases respectively, with 9 bases between them. CDR1 and CDR2 (germline): SGHTA, FQGTGA. The CDR3 sequence is 15 residues long. The CDR3 loop reads CASSLTRAATDTQYF. CDR3 sequence (DNA): TGTGCCAGCAGCTTAACCCGAGCGGCCACAGATACGCAGTATTTT.

The V call is TRBV15, the J call TRBJ1-6; D gene unclear. The CDR3 is 16 residues long. The ends were cut back, 2 bases at V and 0 bases at J, with 8 bases in the middle. From germline, CDR1 is LNHNV and CDR2 YYDKDF (reference sequence). The CDR3 nucleotides read TGTGCCACCAGCAGACTGGAGGGCTCCTATAATTCACCCCTCCACTTT. Its translation: CATSRLEGSYNSPLHF.

The genes are TRBV6-5 and TRBJ2-2; a weak D match, TRBD1 (5 bases). Between the trimmed V and J ends, which lost 6 bases and 9 bases, there was a span of 14 bases. Looked up from germline, CDR1 is MNHEY and CDR2 is SVGAGI. CDR3 length: 13 amino acids. The CDR3 DNA is TGTGCCAGCAGCCCTCCCGTGGGGCGGGAGCTGTTTTTT. Protein sequence: CASSPPVGRELFF.

The J gene is TRBJ2-1, the V gene TRBV5-1, with D possibly being TRBD1 (6 bases). Germline CDR1 SGHRS, CDR2 YFSETQ. The V and J ends lost 3 bases and 0 bases respectively, with 7 bases between them. CDR3 length: 14 residues. CDR3 DNA: TGCGCCAGCAGCTCGGACAGCTCCTACAATGAGCAGTTCTTC. This gives the protein CASSSDSSYNEQFF.

The sample holds a few counts of this clone. The chain carries TRBV27 and TRBJ1-1, with D possibly being TRBD1 (6 bases). In germline, CDR1 is MNHEY, CDR2 SMNVEV (reference sequence). V dropped 5 bases and J dropped 6 bases, with 19 bases sitting between them. This CDR3 region has 15 residues. CDR3 DNA sequence: TGTGCCAGCAGTATCCGTCGACAGGATAGAGCTGAAGCTTTCTTT. It yields the protein CASSIRRQDRAEAFF.

In this sample, this clone turned up once. The gene calls are TRBV7-9 and TRBJ1-5; 7 bases are shared with TRBD1. The CDR3 runs 15 residues. Losses at the gene ends were 5 bases for V and 4 bases for J; bases not matched to a gene: 8. The germline CDR1 and CDR2 sequences are SEHNR and FQNEAQ (reference sequence). The CDR3 spells CASSRNAGQNQPQHF. CDR3 coding DNA: TGTGCCAGCAGCCGGAACGCGGGACAGAATCAGCCCCAGCATTTT.

This chain links TRBV6-5 with TRBJ1-1, with 7 bases aligning to TRBD1. V was pared by 4 bases and J by 5 bases, with 10 bases of the junction left unmatched. The germline CDR1 and CDR2 sequences are MNHEY and SVGAGI. This CDR3 spans 15 amino acids. The CDR3 DNA reads as TGTGCCAGCAGTTCCCAACAGGGGTGGGGTACTGAAGCTTTCTTT. Amino acids: CASSSQQGWGTEAFF.

The rearrangement uses TRBV28 and TRBJ1-4; D is uncertain. CDR1 MDHEN and CDR2 SYDVKM come from the germline V gene. There are 16 residues in the CDR3. Trimming left V 6 bases short and J 5 bases short, with 19 bases between. The CDR3 spells CASRSGLDGRNEKLFF. The CDR3 nucleotides read TGTGCCAGCAGATCCGGCTTGGACGGACGGAATGAAAAACTGTTTTTT.

The genes are TRBV6-1 and TRBJ1-3; TRBD1 is a possible D gene (5 bases). This CDR3 spans 12 amino acids. The ends were cut back, 7 bases at V and 3 bases at J, with 7 bases in the middle. Germline-derived CDR1 and CDR2 are MNHNS and SASEGT. CDR3 coding DNA: TGTGCCAGCATGGGGGTTGGAAACACCATATATTTT. It yields the protein CASMGVGNTIYF.

The rearrangement links TRBV19 to TRBJ1-5; no firm D call. The CDR3 has 16 residues. V was cut by 5 bases and J by 3 bases, with 17 bases left in between. Germline V lookup: CDR1 LNHDA, CDR2 SQIVND (reference sequence). The CDR3 here is CASSYGMVSPNQPQHF. The DNA for the CDR3 is TGTGCCAGTAGTTATGGTATGGTAAGTCCCAATCAGCCCCAGCATTTT.

This clone was counted once. The chain employs TRBV7-2 and TRBJ2-7, with no clear D. V lost 5 bases and J 7 bases, leaving 24 bases between the germline ends. This CDR3 spans 16 amino acids. Per the germline V gene, CDR1 is SGHTA and CDR2 is FQGNSA. CDR3 nucleotide sequence: TGTGCCAGCAGCCACCTCGAAGGTCACGGTGGGCTTGAGCAGTACTTC. Protein: CASSHLEGHGGLEQYF.

This rearrangement joins TRBV7-6 to TRBJ2-7, with a possible D match to TRBD2 (6 bases). The CDR3 is 18 residues long. V was cut by 1 base and J by 4 bases, with 23 bases left in between. Germline V gene sequence: CDR1 SGHVS, CDR2 FNYEAQ. Here the CDR3 reads CASSLGDRLDRTQYEQYF. CDR3 sequence (DNA): TGTGCCAGCAGCTTAGGTGATAGACTAGACCGCACCCAGTACGAGCAGTACTTC. The full variable domain, with the rest looked up from reference TRBV7-6 and TRBJ2-7, is GAGVSQSPRYKVTKRGQDVALRCDPISGHVSLYWYRQALGQGPEFLTYFNYEAQQDKSGLPNDRFSAERPEGSISTLTIQRTEQRDSAMYRCASSLGDRLDRTQYEQYFGPGTRLTVT.

This clone occurred once. The CDR3, as DNA: TGTGCCAGCAGTTTATTCTCAACTCTCGGGACAGCGGTAAATTCACCCCTCCACTTT. Amino acid sequence: CASSLFSTLGTAVNSPLHF. V usage is TRBV27 and J usage is TRBJ1-6, with 7 bases fitting TRBD1. The CDR3 consists of 19 residues. Germline V gene lookup returns CDR1 MNHEY and CDR2 SMNVEV (reference sequence). Unmatched junction bases numbered 16, after V lost 1 base and J lost 7 bases.

The rearrangement links TRBV9 to TRBJ2-7; D may be TRBD1 (8 bases). Trimming shortened V by 4 bases and J by 6 bases, and 11 bases separated the two germline ends. Germline CDR1 reads SGDLS; CDR2 reads YYNGEE. The CDR3 length is 12 residues. CDR3 nucleotide sequence: TGTGCCAGCAGCAACAGGGGGGGCGAGCAGTACTTC. It yields the protein CASSNRGGEQYF.

The rearrangement uses TRBV28 and TRBJ1-2; D might be TRBD1 (5 bases). V was pared by 2 bases and J by 4 bases, with 8 bases between. Germline V gives CDR1 MDHEN, CDR2 SYDVKM. This CDR3 spans 13 amino acids. The CDR3 here is CASSLNGAYGYTF. CDR3 DNA sequence: TGTGCCAGCAGTTTAAACGGGGCCTATGGCTACACCTTC.

The chain carries TRBV7-3 and TRBJ2-1; 13 positions match TRBD2. V gave up 2 bases and J gave up 15 bases; unmatched junction bases: 13. Germline V CDR1 and CDR2: SGHTA, FQGTGA. This CDR3 is built from 16 residues. This CDR3 is CASSLGGTSGTVYLFF. In DNA, the CDR3 is TGTGCCAGCAGCTTAGGGGGGACTAGCGGGACGGTTTATCTGTTCTTC.

The V call is TRBV5-6, the J call TRBJ2-7; D may correspond to TRBD1 or TRBD2 (7 bases each). Between the trimmed V and J ends, which lost 4 bases and 3 bases, there was a span of 20 bases. The germline V gene has CDR1 SGHDT and CDR2 YYEEEE. CDR3 length: 16 residues. The chain's CDR3 is CASSPPGGRALYEQYF. CDR3 bases: TGTGCCAGCAGCCCACCAGGGGGGAGGGCTCTCTACGAGCAGTACTTC.

The chain carries TRBV9 and TRBJ1-1; 12 bases are shared with TRBD1. Unmatched junction bases numbered 4, after V lost 0 bases and J lost 4 bases. Germline V CDR1 and CDR2: SGDLS, YYNGEE. The CDR3 runs to 16 residues. Written as DNA, the CDR3 is TGTGCCAGCAGCGTAGAGGGGACAGGGGGCGGCACTGAAGCTTTCTTT. Amino acid sequence: CASSVEGTGGGTEAFF.

CDR3 nucleotides: TGTGCCAGCAGCGTTGACCCGGGACAGCTTAACAATGAGCAGTTCTTC. Its translation is CASSVDPGQLNNEQFF. The chain recombines TRBV9 with TRBJ2-1, with 7 bases matching TRBD1. Germline V gene lookup returns CDR1 SGDLS and CDR2 YYNGEE. The CDR3 has 16 amino acids. The V gene end was trimmed by 2 bases and the J gene end by 5 bases; junction bases not matched to a gene: 10.

The chain uses TRBV19 and TRBJ1-3; the match to TRBD1 covers 7 bases. V lost 4 bases, J lost 0 bases, and 9 bases stayed unmatched. Looked up from germline, CDR1 is LNHDA and CDR2 is SQIVND (reference sequence). The CDR3 contains 17 residues. The CDR3 coding sequence is TGTGCCAGTAGTAGCGAAAGACAGGGAGACTCTGGAAACACCATATATTTT. This encodes CASSSERQGDSGNTIYF. Using reference TRBV19 and TRBJ1-3 for the parts outside the CDR3, the full variable domain is DGGITQSPKYLFRKEGQNVTLSCEQNLNHDAMYWYRQDPGQGLRLIYYSQIVNDFQKGDIAEGYSVSREKKESFPLTVTSAQKNPTAFYLCASSSERQGDSGNTIYFGEGSWLTVV.

The chain couples TRBV28 to TRBJ1-2; D may be TRBD1 (5 bases). Trimming left V 9 bases short and J 2 bases short, with 16 bases between. In germline, CDR1 is MDHEN, CDR2 SYDVKM. CDR3 length: 14 amino acids. The CDR3 DNA reads TGTGCCAGTTACGAAGGGGTGCTAAACTATGGCTACACCTTC. Residues: CASYEGVLNYGYTF.

V gene TRBV6-4 combines with J gene TRBJ2-1; D perhaps matches TRBD2 (6 bases). The ends were cut back, 3 bases at V and 10 bases at J, with 16 bases in the middle. In germline, CDR1 is MRHNA, CDR2 SNTAGT. The CDR3 contains 14 residues. The CDR3 region has the DNA TGTGCCAGCAGTGAATCGGCAGGGCGGGACGAGCAGTTCTTC. The encoded protein is CASSESAGRDEQFF.

This clone showed up just once. V gene TRBV7-2 combines with J gene TRBJ2-1; no clear D gene. Germline CDR1 is SGHTA and CDR2 is FQGNSA. V lost 2 bases and J 2 bases, leaving 7 bases between the germline ends. The CDR3 runs to 14 residues. CDR3 sequence (DNA): TGTGCCAGCAGCTTACAGGACGCCTACAATGAGCAGTTCTTC. Encoded protein: CASSLQDAYNEQFF.

The chain employs TRBV28 and TRBJ1-6; TRBD1 matches at 9 bases. The trim removed 1 base at V and 5 bases at J, leaving 6 bases unmatched. The CDR3 consists of 17 residues. Germline V gene lookup returns CDR1 MDHEN and CDR2 SYDVKM. This CDR3 reads CASSLSPGQGHNSPLHF. CDR3 nucleotides: TGTGCCAGCAGTTTATCCCCGGGACAGGGACATAATTCACCCCTCCACTTT. The whole variable domain, filled in from reference TRBV28 and TRBJ1-6, reads DVKVTQSSRYLVKRTGEKVFLECVQDMDHENMFWYRQDPGLGLRLIYFSYDVKMKEKGDIPEGYSVSREKKERFSLILESASTNQTSMYLCASSLSPGQGHNSPLHFGNGTRLTVT.

The chain uses TRBV9 and TRBJ2-3, with 10 bases identical to TRBD2. CDR1 and CDR2 from the germline V gene are SGDLS and YYNGEE. V was pared by 4 bases and J by 4 bases, with 9 bases of the junction left unmatched. The CDR3 spans 16 residues. This chain's CDR3 is CASSLRTSGRSDTQYF. The CDR3 DNA follows: TGTGCCAGCAGCCTGCGGACTAGCGGTCGCTCAGATACGCAGTATTTT. Filled out from reference TRBV9 and TRBJ2-3, the complete variable domain reads DSGVTQTPKHLITATGQRVTLRCSPRSGDLSVYWYQQSLDQGLQFLIQYYNGEERAKGNILERFSAQQFPDLHSELNLSSLELGDSALYFCASSLRTSGRSDTQYFGPGTRLTVL.

The chain is built from TRBV5-4 and TRBJ1-2; D is uncertain. The V gene's germline CDR1 is SGHNT and CDR2 YYREEE (reference sequence). The CDR3 runs 13 residues. V was pared by 0 bases and J by 2 bases, with 5 bases between. CDR3 DNA: TGTGCCAGCAGCTTGGACAAAAACTATGGCTACACCTTC. It is translated as CASSLDKNYGYTF.

Notes on this clone: Other DNA variants within this sample encode the same CDR3. The CDR3 DNA reads as TGTGCCTGGAGCCGGACGGAAGCTTTCTTT. Its translation: CAWSRTEAFF. The J gene is TRBJ1-1, the V gene TRBV30; D call uncertain. The CDR3 sequence is 10 residues long. CDR1 and CDR2 from the germline V gene are GTSNPN and SVGIG (reference sequence). V was cut by 3 bases and J by 8 bases, with 7 bases left in between.